This T cell receptor (beta chain) was sequenced during a study of blood T cell repertoires in COVID-19. Study details: Specimens from acute and convalescent COVID-19 originated in the United States, Italy and Spain. Sources were T cells, B-cell-depleted T cells, or PBMCs; the material itself was cDNA or gDNA.

Cohorts were assigned according to the clinical history that participants reported. Among Cohort 3 donors, those recovered had two negative PCRs, clearance, or symptom resolution. There are 14 residues in the CDR3. Trimming shortened V by 4 bases and J by 1 base, and 11 bases separated the two germline ends. Germline CDR1 and CDR2: SGHVS and FQNEAQ. This clone is a singleton in its sample. TCRdb's table, derived via immunoSEQ multiplex PCR, lists solely in-frame clones and lacks some. Among around 260,000 clones listed, over 75% were seen once. This TCR came from a woman aged 25-40 years who had recovered from COVID-19. The chain couples TRBV7-8 to TRBJ2-7; the D gene is possibly TRBD1 (5 bases). The sequencing input was PBMCs or T cells enriched from blood (not recorded which). For the CDR3, the DNA is TGTGCCAGCAGCTCGACTGACAGATCCTACGAGCAGTACTTC. Protein product: CASSSTDRSYEQYF.